This T cell receptor (beta chain) was sequenced for a study of identical twins. Study conclusions and caveats: Excess sharing between twins was weaker in beta out-of-frame sequences.

The germline V gene encodes CDR1 DFQATT and CDR2 SNEGSKA (reference sequence). With 1 base removed from V and 2 bases from J, the gap between germline ends came to 9 bases. CDR3 size: 14 residues. TCRdb re-called the 5' RACE reads through MiXCR, storing one row per CDR3 protein. Of roughly 690,000 distinct CDR3 sequences listed, around 20% were seen once; the top ten hold 4.3%. This clonotype was seen ten or more times. Its target is unknown. Healthy Caucasian donors formed the entire cohort. Another study also made use of these data, one on T cells expressing NK-cell markers. From that paper: The contribution of dominant NKG2C+ clonotypes to CD8+ T cells in about 6 donors was roughly 1.0-7.0%.

Sequencing was performed on PBMCs. The V gene is TRBV20-1, the J gene TRBJ1-3; maybe TRBD1 (6 bases). The origin of this receptor is a woman under 30 in good health. The CDR3 reads CSARGWTAGNTIYF. The CDR3 nucleotides read TGCAGTGCTAGAGGCTGGACAGCTGGAAACACCATATATTTT.